This TCR beta chain is drawn from a study of graft-versus-host responses after intestinal transplantation. Study overall: Every recipient underwent anti-thymocyte globulin induction, then tacrolimus and steroids for approximately 3 years.

CDR1 WNHNN and CDR2 SYGVQD come from the germline V gene (reference sequence). Unmatched junction bases numbered 5, after V lost 4 bases and J lost 8 bases. There are 15 residues in the CDR3. The table came from immunoSEQ multiplex PCR; TCRdb's copy has only in-frame clones and leaves some out. The repertoire holds around 120,000 clones, with 85% to 95% as singletons. Study-wide results and caveats: The authors found GvH clones in recipient marrow, some appearing first in ileum or blood. Allografts carried high graft-versus-host to host-versus-graft clonal ratios in patients having graft-donor T cell macrochimerism.

In regard to this clone: Its target is unknown.

The chain has TRBV10-1 and TRBJ2-1; 13 positions agree with TRBD2. Specimen: unstimulated CD4+ T cells sorted from spleen or lymph node cells, collected before intestinal transplant. The receptor was isolated from a human donor who received an intestinal transplant. CDR3: CASSAGTSGNDEQFF. CDR3 in DNA: TGCGCCAGCAGTGCCGGGACTAGCGGGAATGATGAGCAGTTCTTC.